These T cell receptor beta chains were read from a single sample in a study of Graves' ophthalmopathy and Graves' hyperthyroidism. TCRdb ran MiXCR on the multiplex PCR reads and lists one entry per CDR3 protein. The sample lists roughly 400,000 distinct CDR3 sequences, about 18% occurring once. The specimen sequenced was peripheral blood. Receptor source: a woman aged 18 to 35 with Graves' ophthalmopathy. Both conserved end residues are part of each CDR3. The order of the fields is CDR3 protein, CDR3 DNA, V gene, clone size, D gene, J gene, CDR3 length. A D gene is named only where the DNA matches it firmly. Not all rows give a size; the values are once, few, many and, for expanded clones, a class.

CDR3aa: CASRPQQGAGTEAFF; CDR3nt: TGTGCCAGCAGACCCCAACAGGGGGCGGGCACTGAAGCTTTCTTT; v_gene: TRBV28; abundance: many; d_gene: TRBD1; j_gene: TRBJ1-1; len: 15
CDR3aa: CASTLQGGGYTF; CDR3nt: TGTGCCAGCACCTTACAGGGAGGAGGCTACACCTTC; v_gene: TRBV6-1; abundance: many; d_gene: .; j_gene: TRBJ1-2; len: 12
CDR3aa: CASTRLSTGGSTEAFF; CDR3nt: TGTGCCAGCACCCGTTTATCGACAGGGGGTAGCACTGAAGCTTTCTTT; v_gene: TRBV27; abundance: many; d_gene: TRBD1; j_gene: TRBJ1-1; len: 16
CDR3aa: CASRFTGDNSPLHF; CDR3nt: TGTGCCAGCAGGTTCACAGGGGATAATTCACCCCTCCACTTT; v_gene: TRBV6-1; abundance: many; d_gene: TRBD1; j_gene: TRBJ1-6; len: 14
CDR3aa: CASSSKAHPGGTEAFF; CDR3nt: TGTGCCAGCAGCTCAAAGGCCCACCCGGGGGGCACTGAAGCTTTCTTT; v_gene: TRBV11-2; abundance: many; d_gene: .; j_gene: TRBJ1-1; len: 16
CDR3aa: CASSYASGDQETQYF; CDR3nt: TGTGCCAGCAGCTACGCTAGCGGGGATCAAGAGACCCAGTACTTC; v_gene: TRBV7-3; abundance: many; d_gene: TRBD2; j_gene: TRBJ2-5; len: 15
CDR3aa: CASSLEAWGYTF; CDR3nt: TGTGCCAGCAGTTTAGAGGCCTGGGGCTACACCTTC; v_gene: TRBV12-3/TRBV12-4; abundance: .; d_gene: .; j_gene: TRBJ1-2; len: 12
CDR3aa: CASSYSDSREETQYF; CDR3nt: TGTGCCAGCAGTTACTCGGATTCCCGGGAAGAGACCCAGTACTTC; v_gene: TRBV6-2/TRBV6-3; abundance: many; d_gene: .; j_gene: TRBJ2-5; len: 15
CDR3aa: CASSLWRGRETQYF; CDR3nt: TGCGCCAGCAGCTTGTGGCGGGGCAGAGAGACCCAGTACTTC; v_gene: TRBV5-1; abundance: few; d_gene: .; j_gene: TRBJ2-5; len: 14
CDR3aa: CASSSDSGWNQPQHF; CDR3nt: TGTGCCAGCAGTTCGGACTCCGGTTGGAATCAGCCCCAGCATTTT; v_gene: TRBV28; abundance: .; d_gene: .; j_gene: TRBJ1-5; len: 15
CDR3aa: CASSLAPNAGQPQHF; CDR3nt: TGCGCCAGCAGCTTGGCTCCCAATGCGGGTCAGCCCCAGCATTTT; v_gene: TRBV5-1; abundance: many; d_gene: .; j_gene: TRBJ1-5; len: 15
CDR3aa: CASSLPTGDEQYF; CDR3nt: TGTGCCAGCAGTTTACCCACCGGGGACGAGCAGTACTTC; v_gene: TRBV28; abundance: many; d_gene: .; j_gene: TRBJ2-7; len: 13
CDR3aa: CSVGVRTLQYF; CDR3nt: TGCAGCGTGGGAGTAAGGACCCTCCAGTACTTC; v_gene: TRBV29-1; abundance: many; d_gene: .; j_gene: TRBJ2-5; len: 11
CDR3aa: CASSSVDAYEQYF; CDR3nt: TGTGCCAGCAGTTCAGTAGACGCCTACGAGCAGTACTTC; v_gene: TRBV12-3/TRBV12-4; abundance: .; d_gene: .; j_gene: TRBJ2-7; len: 13
CDR3aa: CASSQETVRETQYF; CDR3nt: TGTGCCAGCAGCCAAGAGACCGTCAGGGAGACCCAGTACTTC; v_gene: TRBV4-2; abundance: .; d_gene: .; j_gene: TRBJ2-5; len: 14
CDR3aa: CASSSAGTAQETQYF; CDR3nt: TGTGCCAGCAGCTCTGCCGGGACAGCCCAAGAGACCCAGTACTTC; v_gene: TRBV7-2; abundance: many; d_gene: TRBD1; j_gene: TRBJ2-5; len: 15
CDR3aa: CAIKEDSNRAGSYYGYTF; CDR3nt: TGTGCCATCAAGGAAGATTCAAACAGAGCAGGGTCGTACTATGGCTACACCTTC; v_gene: TRBV12-3/TRBV12-4; abundance: many; d_gene: .; j_gene: TRBJ1-2; len: 18
CDR3aa: CASSSGQGVSQPQHF; CDR3nt: TGTGCCAGCAGCTCCGGACAGGGGGTATCTCAGCCCCAGCATTTT; v_gene: TRBV6-2/TRBV6-3; abundance: many; d_gene: TRBD1; j_gene: TRBJ1-5; len: 15
CDR3aa: CASSQGQGGSYEQYF; CDR3nt: TGTGCCAGCAGCCAAGGTCAGGGGGGCTCGTACGAGCAGTACTTC; v_gene: TRBV3-1; abundance: many; d_gene: .; j_gene: TRBJ2-7; len: 15
CDR3aa: CATVPGLGNTEAFF; CDR3nt: TGTGCCACCGTCCCTGGGTTGGGGAACACTGAAGCTTTCTTT; v_gene: TRBV28; abundance: many; d_gene: .; j_gene: TRBJ1-1; len: 14
CDR3aa: CASRASAAYYGYTF; CDR3nt: TGTGCCAGCAGGGCGAGTGCGGCTTACTATGGCTACACCTTC; v_gene: TRBV6-1; abundance: .; d_gene: .; j_gene: TRBJ1-2; len: 14
CDR3aa: CASSFTREYNSPLHF; CDR3nt: TGTGCCAGCAGTTTTACTAGGGAGTATAATTCACCCCTCCACTTT; v_gene: TRBV27; abundance: many; d_gene: .; j_gene: TRBJ1-6; len: 15
CDR3aa: CASSSWSAGSYEQYF; CDR3nt: TGTGCCAGCAGCTCCTGGTCGGCAGGGTCCTACGAGCAGTACTTC; v_gene: TRBV6-2/TRBV6-3; abundance: many; d_gene: .; j_gene: TRBJ2-7; len: 15
CDR3aa: CASSLVSSGSYEQYF; CDR3nt: TGCGCCAGCAGCTTGGTTAGTAGCGGATCCTACGAGCAGTACTTC; v_gene: TRBV5-1; abundance: many; d_gene: .; j_gene: TRBJ2-7; len: 15
CDR3aa: CASSQTTFENIQYF; CDR3nt: TGTGCCAGCAGCCAAACCACGTTCGAGAACATTCAGTACTTC; v_gene: TRBV3-1; abundance: few; d_gene: .; j_gene: TRBJ2-4; len: 14
CDR3aa: CATGTSFSYEQYF; CDR3nt: TGTGCCACCGGGACTAGCTTTTCCTACGAGCAGTACTTC; v_gene: TRBV6-2/TRBV6-3; abundance: .; d_gene: TRBD2; j_gene: TRBJ2-7; len: 13